This record covers a single T cell receptor (beta chain). The sample is drawn from a study of cytomegalovirus exposure and HLA in healthy donors. In the PCR, 60 Vbeta and 13 Jbeta primers were used. The data were produced by immunoSEQ multiplex PCR, yet TCRdb's version contains in-frame clones alone and is incomplete. The sample holds approximately 190,000 clones, around 80% seen once. In germline, CDR1 is SGHRS, CDR2 YFSETQ. Trimming took 4 bases from V and 9 from J; bases not matched to a gene: 14. The CDR3 totals 15 residues. The chain has TRBV5-1 and TRBJ2-7, with 9 bases aligning to TRBD1. The origin of this receptor is a man aged 40-55 years in good health and CMV-seropositive. Sequenced material: PBMCs. CDR3 nucleotide sequence: TGCGCCAGCAGCCCCGGCGGGACAGGGCCCTTGGGGCAGTACTTC. Translating gives CASSPGGTGPLGQYF.